This is a list of T cell receptor beta chains from one sample in a study of blood T cell repertoires in COVID-19. TCRdb keeps only in-frame clones here, not all; method: immunoSEQ multiplex PCR. The profile shows fewer than 300,000 clones, approximately 92% of them singletons. Sequencing used PBMCs or T cells enriched from blood (not recorded which). These receptors came from a woman aged 30 to 39 who had recovered from COVID-19. Each CDR3 is given with its conserved first and last residue. The order of the fields is V gene, J gene, CDR3 protein.

TRBV9	TRBJ2-1	CASSVVMWARNNEQFF
TRBV5-4	TRBJ2-1	CASSLSSGSAHSYNEQFF
TRBV30	TRBJ1-2	CAWFGGDHYGYTF
TRBV12-5	TRBJ2-1	CASGLGAGDNEQFF
TRBV9	TRBJ1-3	CASSVETGGLNTIYF
TRBV11-2	TRBJ1-2	CASSPLVTRGDGYTF
TRBV7-9	TRBJ1-1	CASSRRRQPTGKPEAFF
TRBV5-1	TRBJ2-3	CASSLGASGRTDTQYF
TRBV27	TRBJ2-7	CASTYKQGANEQYF
TRBV4-1	TRBJ1-2	CASSQTGGGYYGYTF
TRBV29-1	TRBJ2-1	CSVEGGVHNEQFF
TRBV27	TRBJ1-5	CASSFGTGHNQPQHF
TRBV2	TRBJ2-7	CASRDRFLSYEQYF
TRBV5-1	TRBJ1-6	CASSQRPRGSDSPLHF
TRBV6-2/TRBV6-3	TRBJ2-1	CASSPGTAKYNEQFF
TRBV4-3	TRBJ2-7	CASSQDGSYEQYF
TRBV5-4	TRBJ2-7	CASSRDFSSYEQYF
TRBV28	TRBJ1-2	CASSARGGVNYGYTF
TRBV28	TRBJ2-7	CASRLWELGGGGFYEQYF
TRBV2	TRBJ2-7	CASIQDRDYEQYF
TRBV15	TRBJ1-5	CATSRTAGTGWLQPQHF
TRBV14	TRBJ1-6	CASSHSNSPLHF